This entry is about one TCR beta chain. CDR1 SGHDN and CDR2 FVKESK come from the germline V gene. The CDR3 runs to 15 residues. Trimming shortened V by 4 bases and J by 1 base, and 13 bases separated the two germline ends. The sample originates from a study of blood T cell repertoires in COVID-19. At the level of the study: Sites across the United States, Italy and Spain contributed samples from acute and convalescent COVID-19. Sources were T cells, B-cell-depleted T cells, or PBMCs; the material itself was cDNA or gDNA.

Authors' analysis steps: Researchers report that nucleated cell counts were estimated from reference gene primer amplification. TCRdb's table, derived via immunoSEQ multiplex PCR, lists solely in-frame clones and lacks some. The V and J calls and the clone size are those of that table, but D and trimming were determined from the DNA. In the table there are some 320,000 clones, around 89% of which are singletons. This chain uses TRBV14 with TRBJ1-1; D possibly corresponds to TRBD1 (6 bases). The source is a woman in her thirties who had recovered from COVID-19. The sample was peripheral blood. The CDR3 loop reads CASSLLGQTNTEAFF. CDR3 nucleotides: TGTGCCAGCAGCCTTCTAGGACAGACGAACACTGAAGCTTTCTTT.